This is a list of T cell receptor beta chains from one sample in a study of CD8+ T cells in alopecia areata. Sequencing was performed with immunoSEQ multiplex PCR; in TCRdb, only in-frame clones are kept and a portion is missing. The table includes fewer than 200,000 clones, 59% detected once. Sequences were derived from CD4+ T cells sorted from blood, sampled at week 0. Receptor source: a human donor with alopecia areata. The CDR3 runs from the conserved cysteine through the conserved F or W. D genes are given only for firm matches. Where a row states a size, it is once, few, many or the class of an expanded clone; other rows omit it.

size: NA
J: TRBJ1-2
V: TRBV6-5
D: NA
DNA: TGTGCCAGCAGCGCAACAGGTCTCCATGGCTACACCTTC
CDR3: CASSATGLHGYTF

size: NA
J: TRBJ1-6
V: TRBV30
D: NA
DNA: TGTGCCTGGAGCCGACCGGCGTTACTCCACTTT
CDR3: CAWSRPALLHF

size: NA
J: TRBJ1-6
V: TRBV27
D: TRBD1
DNA: TGTGCCAGCATTCCATACCTCGGGACAGCTTCACCCCTCCACTTT
CDR3: CASIPYLGTASPLHF

size: NA
J: TRBJ1-1
V: TRBV7-9
D: NA
DNA: TGTGCCAGCAGCTTCGGAAGGGACTCGAACACTGAAGCTTTCTTT
CDR3: CASSFGRDSNTEAFF

size: NA
J: TRBJ2-7
V: TRBV9
D: NA
DNA: TGTGCCAGCAGCGTAGAAGGGATGGGCGAGCAGTACTTC
CDR3: CASSVEGMGEQYF

size: NA
J: TRBJ2-4
V: TRBV29-1
D: TRBD1
DNA: TGCAGCGTTGAAGAAGGGGGCCGGAACATTCAGTACTTC
CDR3: CSVEEGGRNIQYF

size: NA
J: TRBJ1-2
V: TRBV30
D: TRBD1
DNA: TGTGCCTGGACCGCCGGGACAGGCCGCTACACCTTC
CDR3: CAWTAGTGRYTF

size: NA
J: TRBJ1-2
V: TRBV7-2
D: TRBD1
DNA: TGTGCCAGCAGCCTGGGACAGGGCTATGGCTACACCTTC
CDR3: CASSLGQGYGYTF

size: NA
J: TRBJ1-5
V: TRBV30
D: NA
DNA: TGTGCCTGGAGTGGTCAGCCAAATCAGCCCCAGCATTTT
CDR3: CAWSGQPNQPQHF

size: few
J: TRBJ2-6
V: TRBV2
D: TRBD1
DNA: TGTGCCAGTAAATCCGGGACAGGGGTACCTGGGGCCAACGTCCTGACTTTC
CDR3: CASKSGTGVPGANVLTF

size: NA
J: TRBJ1-1
V: TRBV7-8
D: NA
DNA: TGTGCCAGCAGTCCAGCAGGCAACACTGAAGCTTTCTTT
CDR3: CASSPAGNTEAFF

size: NA
J: TRBJ2-3
V: TRBV27
D: NA
DNA: TGTGCCAGCAGTTTTGGCGGCGGGGCCACAGATACGCAGTATTTT
CDR3: CASSFGGGATDTQYF

size: NA
J: TRBJ2-3
V: TRBV30
D: NA
DNA: TGTGCCTGCTCCCTCACAGATACGCAGTATTTT
CDR3: CACSLTDTQYF

size: NA
J: TRBJ2-3
V: TRBV5-1
D: TRBD2
DNA: TGCGCCAGCAGCCCCGTCGGCGGGGGGTATCGAGATACGCAGTATTTT
CDR3: CASSPVGGGYRDTQYF

size: NA
J: TRBJ2-7
V: TRBV15
D: NA
DNA: TGTGCCACCAGCAGAGATCGAGTGATCTACGAGCAGTACTTC
CDR3: CATSRDRVIYEQYF

size: NA
J: TRBJ2-5
V: TRBV27
D: TRBD2
DNA: TGTGCCAGCAGGGCGGGGGGATTGGAGACCCAGTACTTC
CDR3: CASRAGGLETQYF

size: NA
J: TRBJ2-3
V: TRBV4-1
D: TRBD1
DNA: TGCGCCAGCAGTCGGACAGGGGCTAGAGATACGCAGTATTTT
CDR3: CASSRTGARDTQYF

size: NA
J: TRBJ1-2
V: TRBV7-9
D: NA
DNA: TGTGCCAGCAGCTTAGTTCTCGGACAGACCTATGGCTACACCTTC
CDR3: CASSLVLGQTYGYTF

size: few
J: TRBJ1-1
V: TRBV29-1
D: NA
DNA: TGCAGCGTTGAACGACAGCTGAACACTGAAGCTTTCTTT
CDR3: CSVERQLNTEAFF

size: NA
J: TRBJ2-3
V: TRBV30
D: TRBD1
DNA: TGTGCCTGGACAGGGGGTTCAGATACGCAGTATTTT
CDR3: CAWTGGSDTQYF

size: NA
J: TRBJ1-3
V: TRBV30
D: NA
DNA: TGTGCTGGGAGGTCTGGGGGGTCTACTGGAAACACCATATATTTT
CDR3: CAGRSGGSTGNTIYF

size: once
J: TRBJ1-1
V: TRBV29-1
D: NA
DNA: TGCAGCGTTGAAACGGTGAACACTGAAGCTTTCTTT
CDR3: CSVETVNTEAFF

size: few
J: TRBJ1-3
V: TRBV7-6
D: NA
DNA: TGTGCCAGCAGCCATCAGGGAAACACCATATATTTT
CDR3: CASSHQGNTIYF

size: NA
J: TRBJ1-1
V: TRBV5-1
D: NA
DNA: TGCGCCAGCAGCAAATCACAGGGGAACACTGAAGCTTTCTTT
CDR3: CASSKSQGNTEAFF

size: once
J: TRBJ2-2
V: TRBV6-5
D: NA
DNA: TGTGCCAGCAGTCAAAACACCGGGGAGCTGTTTTTT
CDR3: CASSQNTGELFF

size: NA
J: TRBJ2-1
V: TRBV11-2
D: NA
DNA: TGTGCCAGCAGCTTAGCCGTCGCGATCAATGAGCAGTTCTTC
CDR3: CASSLAVAINEQFF

size: NA
J: TRBJ2-1
V: TRBV30
D: NA
DNA: TGTGCCTGGAGCGGGGGAAACTACAATGAGCAGTTCTTC
CDR3: CAWSGGNYNEQFF

size: NA
J: TRBJ1-2
V: TRBV7-2
D: TRBD1
DNA: TGTGCCAGCAGCTTAGGAATGTCGGGACAGGGGGGTCACTACACCTTC
CDR3: CASSLGMSGQGGHYTF

size: NA
J: TRBJ2-7
V: TRBV27
D: NA
DNA: TGTGCCAGCAGTATCCGACGGGGGTCCTACGAGCAGTACTTC
CDR3: CASSIRRGSYEQYF

size: NA
J: TRBJ2-7
V: TRBV14
D: NA
DNA: TGTGCCAGCAGCCAGGGGCGTTCAAGCTCCTACGAGCAGTACTTC
CDR3: CASSQGRSSSYEQYF

size: NA
J: TRBJ2-7
V: TRBV5-1
D: TRBD2
DNA: TGCGCCAGCAGCTTGGATCGCGGGGGCTCCTACGAGCAGTACTTC
CDR3: CASSLDRGGSYEQYF

size: NA
J: TRBJ1-4
V: TRBV29-1
D: NA
DNA: TGCAGCGCCTCCAAGGCAGGGAGTGAAAAACTGTTTTTT
CDR3: CSASKAGSEKLFF

size: NA
J: TRBJ2-2
V: TRBV11-2
D: NA
DNA: TGTGCCAGCAGCTTAGAGGTCGGGGAGCTGTTTTTT
CDR3: CASSLEVGELFF

size: NA
J: TRBJ2-5
V: TRBV18
D: NA
DNA: TGTGCCAGCTCACTCAAGGTGGACGAGACCCAGTACTTC
CDR3: CASSLKVDETQYF

size: NA
J: TRBJ2-5
V: TRBV30
D: NA
DNA: TGTGCCTGGGGGGGAGGAGAGACCCAGTACTTC
CDR3: CAWGGGETQYF

size: once
J: TRBJ2-2
V: TRBV30
D: NA
DNA: TGTGCCTGGAATGTTCCAGGGTCCGGGGAGCTGTTTTTT
CDR3: CAWNVPGSGELFF

size: NA
J: TRBJ1-1
V: TRBV2
D: NA
DNA: TGTGCCAGCAGTCTCGGGAACACTGAAGCTTTCTTT
CDR3: CASSLGNTEAFF

size: NA
J: TRBJ2-2
V: TRBV23-1
D: NA
DNA: TGCGCCAGCAGTCATTGGACCGGGGAGCTGTTTTTT
CDR3: CASSHWTGELFF

size: NA
J: TRBJ2-1
V: TRBV29-1
D: TRBD2
DNA: TGCAGCGTTGAACCAACCAGCGGGACGGACTACAATGAGCAGTTCTTC
CDR3: CSVEPTSGTDYNEQFF